This TCR beta chain was found in a study of blood T cell repertoires in COVID-19. The overall study: The study drew acute and convalescent COVID-19 samples from the United States, Italy and Spain. The cDNA or gDNA used as material had been derived from T cells, B-cell-depleted T cells, or PBMCs.

The CDR3 runs 13 residues. Germline V lookup: CDR1 MNHEY, CDR2 SVGAGI. Authors' methods: Reference gene primer amplification in the assay estimated nucleated cell counts. Assay used: immunoSEQ multiplex PCR; TCRdb lists only in-frame clones, some missing. That table gives V, J and clone size, and the DNA gave D and trimming. The sample lists approximately 130,000 clones, over 60% occurring once. The chain recombines TRBV6-5 with TRBJ2-7; 9 nucleotides align to TRBD1. The sample taken for sequencing was peripheral blood. The TCR was taken from a human donor in a cohort sampled during active COVID-19. The CDR3 loop is CAATGQGIHEQYF. The CDR3 nucleotides are TGTGCGGCCACGGGACAGGGTATACACGAGCAGTACTTC.